Described below is a single TCR beta chain sequence and its context. The data belong to a study of neoadjuvant anti-PD-1 for oral cavity cancer. CDR3 length: 16 residues. V shed 2 bases, J shed 4 bases, and the junction held 11 bases outside the gene matches. Germline-derived CDR1 and CDR2 are MRHNA and SNTAGT. Time point given: after neoadjuvant nivolumab, at surgical resection. Patients had newly diagnosed, untreated stage II-IVA oral cavity squamous cell carcinoma. Tumor libraries mostly used roughly 4.8 ug genomic DNA, two replicates each. The method was immunoSEQ multiplex PCR; TCRdb's version includes in-frame clones alone and lacks a portion of them. The sample has under 6,000 clones, roughly three fifths seen once.

The rearrangement links TRBV6-4 to TRBJ2-7, with 7 bases identical to TRBD1. The receptor was isolated from a person aged 35-79 years with oral cavity squamous cell carcinoma. Sequenced here: tumor tissue, sampled after nivolumab (anti-PD-1) treatment. CDR3 residues: CASSDHAVRGRYEQYF. For the CDR3, the DNA is TGTGCCAGCAGTGACCATGCGGTTAGGGGGCGTTACGAGCAGTACTTC.